The 3 T cell receptor beta chains given below trace back to one sample, sequenced in a study of shared clonotypes between healthy human individuals. Sequencing used immunoSEQ multiplex PCR; TCRdb keeps in-frame clones, though not all of them. Among about 2.3 million clones listed, over 85% were seen once. The sequencing input was naive CD4+ T cells from PBMCs. Subset noted: CD45RA+ positively selected. All receptors come from a man in his late teens or twenties in good health. Some clones in this sample may be carry-over from other donors' samples.

As to this clone: Other DNA sequences in the sample encode the same CDR3. The rearrangement uses TRBV28 and TRBJ1-5; D not resolved. The CDR3 contains 12 residues. The ends were cut back, 8 bases at V and 2 bases at J, with 7 bases in the middle. Germline values: CDR1 MDHEN, CDR2 SYDVKM. CDR3 in DNA: TGTGCCAGCCAGGTCGGCAATCAGCCCCAGCATTTT. This sequence encodes CASQVGNQPQHF.

This clone was counted a single time. The chain uses TRBV28 and TRBJ2-4; 7 bases agree with TRBD2. This CDR3 contains 16 residues. Unmatched junction bases numbered 14, after V lost 5 bases and J lost 7 bases. Germline CDR1 reads MDHEN; CDR2 reads SYDVKM. Here the CDR3 reads CASSPQREGGENIQYF. Here the CDR3 DNA reads TGTGCCAGCAGTCCCCAGAGGGAGGGTGGAGAGAACATTCAGTACTTC.

Notes on this clone: Other DNA sequences within the sample encode an identical CDR3. This chain connects TRBV5-1 to TRBJ2-1; D remains unclear. This CDR3 is built from 13 residues. Deletions cut 0 bases from V and 2 bases from J, with 3 bases between. CDR1 and CDR2 (germline): SGHRS, YFSETQ. The CDR3 DNA is TGCGCCAGCAGCTTGGAGGCCTACAATGAGCAGTTCTTC. Its protein is CASSLEAYNEQFF.